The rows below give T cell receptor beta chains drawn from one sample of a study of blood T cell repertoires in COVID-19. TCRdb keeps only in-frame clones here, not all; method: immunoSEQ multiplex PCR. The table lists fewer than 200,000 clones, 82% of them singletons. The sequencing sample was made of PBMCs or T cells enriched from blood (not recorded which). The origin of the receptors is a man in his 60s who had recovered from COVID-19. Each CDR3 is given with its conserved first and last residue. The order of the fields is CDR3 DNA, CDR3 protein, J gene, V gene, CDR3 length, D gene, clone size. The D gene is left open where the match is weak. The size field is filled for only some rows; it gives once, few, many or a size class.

DNA: TGTGCCAGCAGACTAGTCCCGGCGAATGAGCAGTTCTTC; CDR3: CASRLVPANEQFF; J: TRBJ2-1; V: TRBV2; length: 13; D: .; size: .
DNA: TGTGCCAGCTCACTGGACAGGGGGTCTTACAATGAGCAGTTCTTC; CDR3: CASSLDRGSYNEQFF; J: TRBJ2-1; V: TRBV18; length: 15; D: TRBD1; size: .
DNA: TGCGCCAGCAGGTTATCAGATACGCAGTATTTT; CDR3: CASRLSDTQYF; J: TRBJ2-3; V: TRBV5-1; length: 11; D: .; size: .
DNA: TGCGCCAGCAGCTTGGACCGACTAGCGAATTACGAGCAGTACTTC; CDR3: CASSLDRLANYEQYF; J: TRBJ2-7; V: TRBV5-1; length: 15; D: TRBD2; size: .
DNA: TGTGCCAGTAGTTCCCGGGACAGGTTCCCACGGGGAGCTTTCTTT; CDR3: CASSSRDRFPRGAFF; J: TRBJ1-1; V: TRBV19; length: 15; D: TRBD1; size: .
DNA: TGCAGCGTTGTGCTTGGGGCACACTCCTACAATGAGCAGTTCTTC; CDR3: CSVVLGAHSYNEQFF; J: TRBJ2-1; V: TRBV29-1; length: 15; D: .; size: .
DNA: TGTGCCAGCTCACCAGGGACAGGGGTCAATCAGCCCCAGCATTTT; CDR3: CASSPGTGVNQPQHF; J: TRBJ1-5; V: TRBV18; length: 15; D: TRBD1; size: .
DNA: TGCAGCGCCTACAGCGTTCGAGGCGGGCAACTGTTTTTT; CDR3: CSAYSVRGGQLFF; J: TRBJ1-4; V: TRBV29-1; length: 13; D: .; size: .
DNA: TGTGCCAGCCTATGGGCGGGGGGGCGGCAAGAGACCCAGTACTTC; CDR3: CASLWAGGRQETQYF; J: TRBJ2-5; V: TRBV7-2; length: 15; D: TRBD2; size: .
DNA: TGTGCCAGTAGAGGCCGCCAGGGCTATAGCAATCAGCCCCAGCATTTT; CDR3: CASRGRQGYSNQPQHF; J: TRBJ1-5; V: TRBV19; length: 16; D: .; size: .
DNA: TGTGCCAGTAGTATGCGGGAGTCCCCCTACGAGCAGTACTTC; CDR3: CASSMRESPYEQYF; J: TRBJ2-7; V: TRBV19; length: 14; D: TRBD2; size: .
DNA: TGTGCTAGCAGCTCCTCCTACGCGGGAGCGTTTACCGGGGAGCTGTTTTTT; CDR3: CASSSSYAGAFTGELFF; J: TRBJ2-2; V: TRBV7-7; length: 17; D: TRBD2; size: many
DNA: TGTGCCTGGAGTGTATGGGACAGAACTAATGAAAAACTGTTTTTT; CDR3: CAWSVWDRTNEKLFF; J: TRBJ1-4; V: TRBV30; length: 15; D: TRBD1; size: .
DNA: TGTGCCAGCAGTTTGACGGGGGGGAACACTGAAGCTTTCTTT; CDR3: CASSLTGGNTEAFF; J: TRBJ1-1; V: TRBV27; length: 14; D: .; size: .
DNA: TGTGCCAGCAGCTTCGGACAGGGGGGTTCACCCCTCCACTTT; CDR3: CASSFGQGGSPLHF; J: TRBJ1-6; V: TRBV13; length: 14; D: TRBD1; size: .
DNA: TGCGCCAGCAGCCAAGACCAGACAGGGACCACAGATACGCAGTATTTT; CDR3: CASSQDQTGTTDTQYF; J: TRBJ2-3; V: TRBV4-1; length: 16; D: TRBD1; size: .
DNA: TGCGCCAGCAGCCCGGGACAGCTCCGCGGAGCTTTCTTT; CDR3: CASSPGQLRGAFF; J: TRBJ1-1; V: TRBV4-1; length: 13; D: TRBD1; size: .
DNA: TGCAGCGCCGAGAGAGCAAACACCATATATTTT; CDR3: CSAERANTIYF; J: TRBJ1-3; V: TRBV29-1; length: 11; D: .; size: .
DNA: TGTGCCATCCTCCAGCCGGGACAGACTACAAATGAGCAGTTCTTC; CDR3: CAILQPGQTTNEQFF; J: TRBJ2-1; V: TRBV2; length: 15; D: TRBD1; size: few
DNA: TGCGCCAGCAGCTTGGAGGCAGGGCTCAACTATGGCTACACCTTC; CDR3: CASSLEAGLNYGYTF; J: TRBJ1-2; V: TRBV5-1; length: 15; D: .; size: .
DNA: TGTGCCAGCAGTCAGGGGGGCTATGAGCAGTTCTTC; CDR3: CASSQGGYEQFF; J: TRBJ2-1; V: TRBV6-5; length: 12; D: .; size: many
DNA: TGCGCCAGCAGTGAGGCCCCCGGACAGCACCCCAGTACTAAATATAATTCACCCCTCCACTTT; CDR3: CASSEAPGQHPSTKYNSPLHF; J: TRBJ1-6; V: TRBV10-1; length: 21; D: .; size: .
DNA: TGTGCCAGCAGCCTCCCCCCGGGAACTGGGGCCAACGTCCTGACTTTC; CDR3: CASSLPPGTGANVLTF; J: TRBJ2-6; V: TRBV14; length: 16; D: .; size: .
DNA: TGTGCCAGCAGCTTAGAAGAGACAGGGGCCCTTAATGAGCAGTTCTTC; CDR3: CASSLEETGALNEQFF; J: TRBJ2-1; V: TRBV11-2; length: 16; D: TRBD1; size: .
DNA: TGTGCCAGCAGCCCAAACGCGGCTGGAAGTACGCAGTATTTT; CDR3: CASSPNAAGSTQYF; J: TRBJ2-3; V: TRBV7-3; length: 14; D: .; size: .
DNA: TGTGCCAGCAGCTGGACAGTAAGCTACGAGCAGTACTTC; CDR3: CASSWTVSYEQYF; J: TRBJ2-7; V: TRBV11-2; length: 13; D: .; size: .